This T cell receptor (beta chain) was identified during a study of blood T cell repertoires in COVID-19. Study background: Donors in the United States, Italy and Spain gave samples during acute or convalescent COVID-19. The cDNA or gDNA used as material had been derived from T cells, B-cell-depleted T cells, or PBMCs.

In the original analysis: Reference gene primer amplification gave nucleated cell count estimates. Some clones are missing from TCRdb's copy, which holds only in-frame ones; the method was immunoSEQ multiplex PCR. D and trimming were read from the DNA, whereas the V and J calls and clone size are those reported in that table. The table lists about 200,000 clones, 70% to 80% of them singletons. The CDR3 runs to 14 residues. Germline lookup yields CDR1 MNHEY and CDR2 SMNVEV (reference sequence). Between the trimmed V and J ends, which lost 6 bases and 3 bases, there was a span of 14 bases. Those enrolled in Seattle joined during active infection and were followed longitudinally afterward.

V gene TRBV27 combines with J gene TRBJ1-2; possible D gene TRBD1, 5 bases. This TCR was recovered from a woman aged 35 to 49 with COVID-19, enrolled during active disease. The material sequenced was peripheral blood. The CDR3: CASSPAGWYYGYTF. CDR3 in DNA: TGTGCCAGCAGCCCGGCAGGGTGGTACTATGGCTACACCTTC.